This T cell receptor (beta chain) was recovered during a study of post-analysis software for immune sequencing data. For the study at large: The disease courses covered relapsing-remitting, secondary progressive and progressive-relapsing multiple sclerosis. Overall study findings and caveats: People with multiple sclerosis had a significantly lower normalized Chao1 diversity than controls did. Elevated frequency relative to controls characterized a handful of TRBV segments in patients, TRBV5-6, TRBV5-1 and TRBV20-1 among them. Samples made in the same batch grouped tightly together by F measure.

Carried by the TCR beta cDNA libraries were unique molecular identifiers. Each sample of roughly 0.95 to 10 million input T cells yielded roughly 500,000 cDNA molecules, so each molecule approximated one T cell. TCRdb used MiXCR to reprocess the PCR reads, holding one entry per CDR3 protein. Seen here are hundreds of thousands of distinct CDR3 sequences, roughly 50% observed once, and the top ten hold under 6%. The germline CDR1 and CDR2 sequences are SGHAT and FQNNGV. The V and J ends lost 5 bases and 1 base, in that order; junction bases with no gene match: 10. The CDR3 is made up of 17 amino acids. As regards this clonotype: Its antigen is not identified.

This receptor was obtained from a girl aged 10 to 17 with multiple sclerosis. The sample consisted of blood. The chain is built from TRBV11-2 and TRBJ2-3, with 9 bases identical to TRBD2. In DNA form, the CDR3 reads TGTGCCAGCAGCCCCATAAGGCGGGGGGGCGGCACAGATACGCAGTATTTT. This translates into CASSPIRRGGGTDTQYF.